The clone carrying this T cell receptor (beta chain) was detected a few times. Its antigen remains unidentified. In every case, the donor was a healthy Caucasian. The data stem from a study of identical twins. Overall study results and limits: Beta out-of-frame sequences showed weaker excess twin sharing. Zero-insertion findings could be partly confounded by invariant cells (MAIT and iNKT cells).

The CDR3 has 14 residues. Deletions cut 0 bases from V and 5 bases from J, with 10 bases between. The germline V gene has CDR1 SGHRS and CDR2 YFSETQ. One entry per CDR3 protein results from TCRdb running MiXCR on the 5' RACE reads. Among approximately 620,000 distinct CDR3 sequences listed, over 8.5% were seen once. These same data were also listed under a study on yellow fever vaccine responses in identical twins.

This chain links TRBV5-1 with TRBJ2-3, with no clear D. Input material: PBMCs. This sequence originates from a woman in her late teens or twenties in good health. CDR3 sequence reads: CASSLASFVDTQYF. As DNA, the CDR3 is TGCGCCAGCAGCTTGGCTAGTTTCGTAGATACGCAGTATTTT.